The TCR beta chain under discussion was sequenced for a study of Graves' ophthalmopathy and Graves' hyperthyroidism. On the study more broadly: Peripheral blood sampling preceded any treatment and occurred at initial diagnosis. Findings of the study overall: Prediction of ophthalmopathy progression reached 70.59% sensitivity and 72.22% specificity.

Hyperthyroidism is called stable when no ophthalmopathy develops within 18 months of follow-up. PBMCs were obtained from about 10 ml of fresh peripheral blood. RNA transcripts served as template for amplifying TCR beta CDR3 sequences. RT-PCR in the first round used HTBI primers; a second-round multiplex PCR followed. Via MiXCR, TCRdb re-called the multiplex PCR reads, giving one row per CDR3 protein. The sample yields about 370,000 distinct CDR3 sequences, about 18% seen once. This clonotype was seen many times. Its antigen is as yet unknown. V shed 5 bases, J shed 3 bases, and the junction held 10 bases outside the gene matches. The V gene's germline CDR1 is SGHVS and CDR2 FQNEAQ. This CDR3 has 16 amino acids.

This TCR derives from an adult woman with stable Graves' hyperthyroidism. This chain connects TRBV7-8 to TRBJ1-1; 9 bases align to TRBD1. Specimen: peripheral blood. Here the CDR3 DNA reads TGTGCCAGCAGCGTCAGAGGGACAGGGAGGCACACTGAAGCTTTCTTT. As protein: CASSVRGTGRHTEAFF.